Below are 30 T cell receptor beta chains sequenced from a single sample in a study of Ad26.COV2.S vaccination and SARS-CoV-2 variants. Sequencing was performed with immunoSEQ multiplex PCR; in TCRdb, only in-frame clones are kept and a portion is missing. The sample includes approximately 460,000 clones, nearly 90% of them seen just once. The treatment is: some 20 received Ad26.COV2.S at low or high dose, single or two shots; about 5 received placebo; per-sample allocation not given. Each sample was drawn 63 days after the first injection (of vaccine or placebo). This specimen consisted of peripheral blood, obtained in a trial of Ad26.COV2.S vaccine versus placebo. These receptors were collected from a person aged 18-65 years who received the Ad26.COV2.S COVID-19 vaccine or a placebo.

The chain combines TRBV2 with TRBJ1-1; 8 positions agree with TRBD1. CDR3 length: 17 amino acids. The J segment lost 5 bases and the V segment lost 9 bases, leaving 20 bases of the junction unmatched. The germline V gene has CDR1 SNHLY and CDR2 FYNNEI. CDR3 residues: CARSVGRSGGRGTEAFF. The CDR3 bases are TGTGCCAGGTCGGTTGGTCGTTCAGGGGGCAGGGGGACTGAAGCTTTCTTT.

CDR3 protein: CASSLHGGQGHYGYTF. The CDR3 DNA follows: TGTGCCAGCAGCTTACATGGAGGACAGGGCCACTATGGCTACACCTTC. The chain combines TRBV13 with TRBJ1-2; TRBD1 matches 8 bases. CDR3 size: 16 residues. The ends lost 2 bases at V and 3 bases at J; junction bases unmatched: 8. Germline V gives CDR1 PRHDT, CDR2 FYEKMQ (reference sequence).

The chain couples TRBV27 to TRBJ1-2; the D gene is possibly TRBD1 (6 bases). CDR3 size: 13 residues. Trimming stripped 2 bases from V and 4 bases from J, with 8 bases between. CDR1 and CDR2 (germline): MNHEY, SMNVEV (reference sequence). The CDR3 spells CASSLQGTYGYTF. The CDR3 nucleotides are TGTGCCAGCAGTTTACAGGGGACCTATGGCTACACCTTC.

The chain joins TRBV11-2 to TRBJ1-2, with D possibly matching TRBD1 (5 bases). This CDR3 is built from 15 residues. In germline, CDR1 is SGHAT, CDR2 FQNNGV. Trimming left V 4 bases short and J 6 bases short, with 18 bases between. For the CDR3, the DNA is TGTGCCAGCAGCTCCTTGTGGAGGGGAGTACATGGCTACACCTTC. Residues: CASSSLWRGVHGYTF.

The chain couples TRBV10-3 to TRBJ2-3; 8 nucleotides agree with TRBD1. Germline V lookup: CDR1 ENHRY, CDR2 SYGVKD. J gave up 2 bases and V 6 bases, and 7 bases lay outside the gene matches. The CDR3 has 15 amino acids. The CDR3: CAISRDRGYTDTQYF. CDR3 DNA: TGTGCCATCAGCCGCGACAGGGGCTACACAGATACGCAGTATTTT.

The chain combines TRBV6-5 with TRBJ1-2, with 7 bases aligning to TRBD1. CDR1 is MNHEY and CDR2 is SVGAGI in the germline V gene. The CDR3 length is 13 residues. V lost 7 bases, J lost 6 bases, and 8 bases stayed unmatched. The DNA of the CDR3 is TGTGCCAGCATGGGACAGTCTTACCATGGCTACACCTTC. It encodes CASMGQSYHGYTF.

CDR3 residues: CASSPTTSYNEQFF. The CDR3 DNA reads as TGTGCCAGCAGCCCGACGACCTCCTACAATGAGCAGTTCTTC. The V and J genes are TRBV5-5 and TRBJ2-1; no clear D gene. CDR1 is SGHKS and CDR2 is YYEKEE in the germline V gene (reference sequence). The CDR3 length is 14 residues. V lost 4 bases to trimming and J lost 0 bases, with 8 bases between them.

The count of this clone is one. The rearrangement links TRBV6-1 to TRBJ2-3; 9 nucleotides match TRBD1. Trimming at V came to 2 bases and at J to 2 bases, leaving 5 bases not matched to a gene. The CDR3 is 16 amino acids. Germline values: CDR1 MNHNS, CDR2 SASEGT. The CDR3 here is CASSETGTGNTDTQYF. The CDR3 nucleotides are TGTGCCAGCAGTGAAACCGGGACAGGGAACACAGATACGCAGTATTTT.

This chain links TRBV11-2 with TRBJ1-1, with a tentative D call TRBD1 (6 bases). Trimming cost V 3 bases and J 2 bases, with 10 bases left between them. Per germline, CDR1 SGHAT and CDR2 FQNNGV. This CDR3 has 14 amino acids. The CDR3 DNA reads as TGTGCCAGCAGCTTTTACAGGGTTAACACTGAAGCTTTCTTT. This translates into CASSFYRVNTEAFF.

The chain has TRBV28 and TRBJ1-1; 8 bases line up with TRBD1. This CDR3 is 12 amino acids long. CDR1 is MDHEN, CDR2 SYDVKM, per germline. The ends lost 6 bases at V and 10 bases at J; junction bases unmatched: 7. CDR3 region: CASSRVGQGAFF. The CDR3 region has the DNA TGTGCCAGCAGCCGCGTTGGACAGGGAGCTTTCTTT.

This sequence joins TRBV28 and TRBJ2-5, with D possibly TRBD1 on 6 matching bases. The germline CDR1 and CDR2 sequences are MDHEN and SYDVKM. The V end lost 1 base, the J end lost 6 bases, and 9 bases lay between the germline ends. This CDR3 has 13 residues. The CDR3 DNA reads as TGTGCCAGCAGTTTATTATGGGGGCAGACCCAGTACTTC. This codes for CASSLLWGQTQYF.

This chain's CDR3 is CASSISRGGQGDYEQYF. CDR3 in DNA: TGTGCCAGTAGTATCAGCCGCGGGGGACAGGGGGACTACGAGCAGTACTTC. J is TRBJ2-7 and V is TRBV19, with 11 bases matching TRBD1. Unmatched junction bases numbered 10, after V lost 3 bases and J lost 3 bases. Per the germline V gene, CDR1 is LNHDA and CDR2 is SQIVND (reference sequence). The CDR3 has 17 amino acids.

A single count supports this clone. This chain connects TRBV2 to TRBJ1-5; 7 bases match TRBD1. V trimming: 5 bases; J trimming: 3 bases; junction bases outside the gene matches: 7. The germline gives CDR1 SNHLY, CDR2 FYNNEI. CDR3 length: 15 amino acids. The CDR3 spells CASSLEGALNQPQHF. The CDR3 DNA sequence: TGTGCCAGCAGTTTAGAGGGGGCACTCAATCAGCCCCAGCATTTT. The whole variable domain, remainder taken from reference TRBV2 and TRBJ1-5, is EPEVTQTPSHQVTQMGQEVILRCVPISNHLYFYWYRQILGQKVEFLVSFYNNEISEKSEIFDDQFSVERPDGSNFTLKIRSTKLEDSAMYFCASSLEGALNQPQHFGDGTRLSIL.

The table lists this clone with a count of one. This chain uses TRBV18 with TRBJ2-1; D gene ambiguous. V lost 0 bases and J 4 bases, leaving 7 bases between the germline ends. Germline V CDR1 and CDR2: KGHSH, LQKENI. The CDR3 has 14 amino acids. The CDR3 is CASSPPFQYNEQFF. The CDR3 DNA reads TGTGCCAGCTCACCACCGTTCCAGTACAATGAGCAGTTCTTC.

This clone turned up a few times. V gene TRBV18 combines with J gene TRBJ1-3; the D gene is possibly TRBD1 (6 bases). Germline CDR1 KGHSH, CDR2 LQKENI. The CDR3 spans 14 residues. Trimming removed 5 bases at V and 1 base at J, with 9 bases between. The CDR3 protein is CASSADRSGNTIYF. The CDR3 DNA sequence: TGTGCCAGCTCAGCCGACAGGTCTGGAAACACCATATATTTT.

The chain employs TRBV6-2 or TRBV6-3 and TRBJ1-4; possibly TRBD1 for D (5 bases). Germline CDR1 MNHEY, CDR2 SVGEGT. V was trimmed by 2 bases and J by 5 bases, leaving 9 bases between them. The length of the CDR3 is 14 residues. The CDR3 spells CASSYGTVNEKLFF. The CDR3 DNA sequence: TGTGCCAGCAGTTACGGGACGGTGAATGAAAAACTGTTTTTT.

Comment on this clone: One junction end does not reproduce the germline sequence, and a read error may be involved. The chain combines TRBV9 with TRBJ2-7; unclear D gene. Per germline, CDR1 SGDLS and CDR2 YYNGEE. The CDR3 is 13 residues long. CDR3 in amino acids: CASSVGPSHEQYF. Written as DNA, the CDR3 is TGTGCCAGCAGCGTAGGCCCCTCCCACGAGCAGTACTTC.

The V call is TRBV3-1 (or the pseudogene TRBV3-2), the J call TRBJ2-2, with 7 positions matching TRBD2. Trimming removed 4 bases from V and 0 bases from J; junction bases left unmatched: 2. The CDR3 is 15 amino acids. Germline V gives CDR1 LGHDT, CDR2 YNNKEL (reference sequence). CDR3 in DNA: TGTGCCAGCAGCCCCGGGGGGTCGAACACCGGGGAGCTGTTTTTT. It translates to CASSPGGSNTGELFF.

The table lists this clone with a count of one. The rearrangement uses TRBV6-5 and TRBJ2-7; the D is unclear. CDR1 MNHEY and CDR2 SVGAGI come from the germline V gene. V gave up 5 bases and J gave up 1 base, with 9 bases separating them. CDR3 length: 13 residues. CDR3 nucleotide sequence: TGTGCCAGCAGTCCCCTCCTTTCCTACGAGCAGTACTTC. It encodes CASSPLLSYEQYF.

The chain joins TRBV7-9 to TRBJ1-4; D gene ambiguous. Per the germline V gene, CDR1 is SEHNR and CDR2 is FQNEAQ (reference sequence). This CDR3 is built from 11 residues. V was pared by 6 bases and J by 8 bases, with 7 bases between. In DNA, the CDR3 is TGTGCCAGCAGTTATAACGAAAAACTGTTTTTT. This codes for CASSYNEKLFF.

This clone was recorded once. This sequence joins TRBV5-1 and TRBJ2-7, with 10 bases aligning to TRBD2. V gave up 0 bases and J gave up 3 bases; unmatched junction bases: 3. The CDR3 runs 15 residues. CDR1 is SGHRS and CDR2 is YFSETQ in the germline V gene. The CDR3 spells CASSLEPSGSYEQYF. CDR3 DNA: TGCGCCAGCAGCTTGGAACCTAGCGGGAGCTACGAGCAGTACTTC.

V and J are TRBV9 and TRBJ1-2; no reliable D call. The CDR3 is made up of 13 amino acids. CDR1 and CDR2 from the germline V gene are SGDLS and YYNGEE. The V and J ends lost 6 bases and 2 bases respectively, with 11 bases between them. CDR3 sequence (DNA): TGTGCCAGCAACTTTGGACGGAACTATGGCTACACCTTC. It yields the protein CASNFGRNYGYTF.

This chain joins TRBV9 and TRBJ2-5, with 7 nucleotides matching TRBD2. Germline CDR1 reads SGDLS; CDR2 reads YYNGEE. The V segment lost 3 bases and the J segment 3 bases; nucleotides outside the gene matches: 11. This CDR3 spans 16 amino acids. The CDR3 bases are TGTGCCAGCAGCGCTACGTCCGGGACTACTAAAGAGACCCAGTACTTC. Its protein is CASSATSGTTKETQYF.

V and J are TRBV6-5 and TRBJ1-1, with D possibly being TRBD1 (6 bases). This CDR3 comprises 15 residues. The V and J ends lost 8 bases and 2 bases respectively, with 18 bases between them. Germline assignment: CDR1 MNHEY and CDR2 SVGAGI. The CDR3 coding sequence is TGTGCCAGCTCCAGAAGGGGACACGAAAACACTGAAGCTTTCTTT. It is translated as CASSRRGHENTEAFF.

The V and J genes are TRBV6-6 and TRBJ1-1; D unclear. The ends were cut back, 0 bases at V and 1 base at J, with 12 bases in the middle. The V gene's germline CDR1 is MNHNY and CDR2 SVGAGI (reference sequence). CDR3 size: 16 residues. The chain's CDR3 is CASSYSIMGKNTEAFF. As DNA, the CDR3 is TGTGCCAGCAGTTACTCGATCATGGGCAAGAACACTGAAGCTTTCTTT.

This clone was counted only a few times. The chain links TRBV3-1 (or the pseudogene TRBV3-2) to TRBJ2-1, with no clear D. The CDR3 covers 16 residues. Per the germline V gene, CDR1 is LGHDT and CDR2 is YNNKEL (reference sequence). The V end was cut by 5 bases, the J end by 0 bases, with 14 bases between. The CDR3 region is CASSGWTESSYNEQFF. CDR3 bases: TGTGCCAGCAGCGGGTGGACGGAGAGCTCCTACAATGAGCAGTTCTTC.

V and J are TRBV19 and TRBJ1-2; TRBD1 might be the D (6 bases). Germline V gene lookup returns CDR1 LNHDA and CDR2 SQIVND (reference sequence). The CDR3 loop spans 16 amino acids. Trimming pared 0 bases from V and 2 bases from J, leaving 13 bases between. CDR3 bases: TGTGCCAGTAGTATAGATCTCACAGGGCCCAACTATGGCTACACCTTC. Its protein product is CASSIDLTGPNYGYTF.

The rearrangement uses TRBV4-3 and TRBJ2-7; 7 bases agree with TRBD1. Germline V gene lookup returns CDR1 LGHNA and CDR2 YSLEER. J gave up 0 bases and V 0 bases, and 5 bases lay outside the gene matches. The CDR3 is 16 amino acids. CDR3 coding DNA: TGCGCCAGCAGCCAAGATTGGGCAGGGGGCTCCTACGAGCAGTACTTC. It translates to CASSQDWAGGSYEQYF.

The CDR3 here is CASSLVSGGSQPQHF. Here the CDR3 DNA reads TGTGCCAGCAGTTTGGTTAGCGGGGGCAGTCAGCCCCAGCATTTT. The V gene is TRBV27, the J gene TRBJ1-5, with TRBD1 as a possible D gene (6 bases). This CDR3 has 15 residues. V dropped 3 bases and J dropped 6 bases, with 15 bases sitting between them. Germline CDR1 and CDR2: MNHEY and SMNVEV (reference sequence).

This chain joins TRBV9 and TRBJ2-1; TRBD1 is a possible D gene (5 bases). Per the germline V gene, CDR1 is SGDLS and CDR2 is YYNGEE. This CDR3 is built from 15 residues. V gave up 0 bases and J gave up 2 bases, with 9 bases separating them. The CDR3, as DNA: TGTGCCAGCAGCGTAGCTCTAGGGGCCTACAATGAGCAGTTCTTC. The encoded protein is CASSVALGAYNEQFF.